A single sample gave rise to the 10 T cell receptor beta chains below, sequenced in a study of T-cell memory formation after mild COVID-19. TCRdb ran MiXCR on the 5' RACE reads and lists one entry per CDR3 protein. The table records around 450,000 distinct CDR3 sequences, 20% to 25% of them present only once. The sample taken for sequencing was PBMCs or a T cell subset sorted from them (not recorded which). These receptors all stem from an adult woman who had mild COVID-19 (a few samples of this study predate the infection). Cell type and time point are not known.

This clonotype was observed a handful of times. This chain links TRBV15 with TRBJ2-1; possibly TRBD2 for D (5 bases). The CDR3 has 15 residues. The germline V gene encodes CDR1 LNHNV and CDR2 YYDKDF (reference sequence). Deletions cut 0 bases from V and 2 bases from J, with 8 bases between. The CDR3 reads CATSRETSPYNEQFF. The CDR3 coding sequence is TGTGCCACCAGCAGAGAAACTAGTCCCTACAATGAGCAGTTCTTC.

The rearrangement uses TRBV6-6 and TRBJ1-3; 7 nucleotides agree with TRBD1. The ends lost 6 bases at V and 6 bases at J; junction bases unmatched: 5. This CDR3 contains 13 residues. CDR1 and CDR2 from the germline V gene are MNHNY and SVGAGI (reference sequence). Written as DNA, the CDR3 is TGTGCCAGCAGACACACAGGGGTAAACACCATATATTTT. Protein: CASRHTGVNTIYF.

This clonotype was seen a handful of times. The J gene is TRBJ2-1, the V gene TRBV9, with 7 positions matching TRBD2. There are 15 residues in the CDR3. The germline V gene encodes CDR1 SGDLS and CDR2 YYNGEE. Trimming removed 1 base from V and 6 bases from J; junction bases left unmatched: 7. The CDR3 protein is CASSVLAETGNEQFF. The CDR3 bases are TGTGCCAGCAGCGTACTAGCGGAGACGGGCAATGAGCAGTTCTTC.

In this sample, this clonotype turned up a few times. The chain joins TRBV9 to TRBJ1-1; D is undetermined. The CDR3 has 13 residues. V shed 2 bases and J shed 4 bases, with 9 bases lying between them. In germline, CDR1 is SGDLS, CDR2 YYNGEE. The CDR3 loop reads CASSVWVGTEAFF. DNA for the CDR3: TGTGCCAGCAGCGTGTGGGTAGGCACTGAAGCTTTCTTT.

This clonotype appeared a few times. This chain joins TRBV18 and TRBJ2-3; D gene ambiguous. This CDR3 comprises 15 residues. Deletions cut 1 base from V and 0 bases from J, with 8 bases between. Germline V lookup: CDR1 KGHSH, CDR2 LQKENI. This CDR3 is CASSPRSTSTDTQYF. As DNA, the CDR3 is TGTGCCAGCTCACCACGGAGTACTAGCACAGATACGCAGTATTTT.

The chain has TRBV7-2 and TRBJ1-2, with D uncertain. Germline V CDR1 and CDR2: SGHTA, FQGNSA. Trimming pared 1 base from V and 6 bases from J, leaving 18 bases between. CDR3 length equals 16 residues. The CDR3 reads CASSLDRDIRPHGYTF. The CDR3 DNA reads as TGTGCCAGCAGCTTAGACCGTGACATTCGGCCCCATGGCTACACCTTC.

This clonotype has more than one count but fewer than ten. The chain combines TRBV7-8 with TRBJ1-2, with 7 bases aligning to TRBD1. V lost 0 bases and J lost 8; bases outside the gene matches: 6. The CDR3 is 14 residues long. Per germline, CDR1 SGHVS and CDR2 FQNEAQ. CDR3 bases: TGTGCCAGCAGCTTAGCTTGGACAGGATCCGGCTACACCTTC. Protein: CASSLAWTGSGYTF.

The chain is built from TRBV24-1 and TRBJ2-6, with D possibly being TRBD1 (6 bases). Trimming shortened V by 9 bases and J by 0 bases, and 14 bases separated the two germline ends. The CDR3 is 16 residues long. Germline CDR1 and CDR2: KGHDR and SFDVKD. This chain's CDR3 is CATGWQGHSGANVLTF. CDR3 sequence (DNA): TGTGCCACCGGTTGGCAGGGACACTCTGGGGCCAACGTCCTGACTTTC.

This clonotype appeared a few times. This chain joins TRBV7-2 and TRBJ1-1; D might be TRBD1 (5 bases). CDR1 is SGHTA and CDR2 is FQGNSA in the germline V gene. The V and J ends lost 8 bases and 3 bases respectively, with 16 bases between them. The CDR3 has 14 amino acids. The CDR3 DNA sequence: TGTGCCAGCTCGAGGGTTATGGGGGACACTGAAGCTTTCTTT. The encoded protein is CASSRVMGDTEAFF.

The rearrangement uses TRBV4-2 and TRBJ2-7, with D possibly matching TRBD2 (5 bases). This CDR3 is built from 15 residues. The germline gives CDR1 LGHNA, CDR2 YNFKEQ. Between the trimmed V and J ends, which lost 5 bases and 0 bases, there was a span of 14 bases. The CDR3 loop is CASSLHLGSSYEQYF. CDR3 coding DNA: TGTGCCAGCAGCTTACACCTAGGGAGCTCCTACGAGCAGTACTTC.